Following are 32 T cell receptor beta chains from one sample sequenced in a study of cytomegalovirus exposure and HLA in healthy donors. A multiplex PCR was run with 60 Vbeta primers and 13 Jbeta primers. Clones were sequenced by immunoSEQ multiplex PCR, and TCRdb holds only the in-frame ones, with some missing. Found here are 150,000 to 200,000 clones, 70% to 90% of them singletons; the top ten hold about 10%. Sequenced input: PBMCs. The receptors shown here come from a man between 18 and 29 years old in good health and CMV-seropositive.

This clone was seen only a few times. The gene calls are TRBV30 and TRBJ1-2, with TRBD1 as a possible D gene (6 bases). Germline CDR1 and CDR2: GTSNPN and SVGIG (reference sequence). V was cut by 1 base and J by 8 bases, with 11 bases left in between. This CDR3 is built from 12 residues. CDR3 bases: TGTGCCTGGAGTGACAGGGACGGAGGCTACACCTTC. Its protein is CAWSDRDGGYTF.

This chain joins TRBV9 and TRBJ2-5, with 13 bases identical to TRBD2. TRBJ2-7 explains the end of the DNA better; the J call may be wrong. The CDR3 is 16 residues long. In germline, CDR1 is SGDLS, CDR2 YYNGEE. In nucleotides, the CDR3 is TGTGCCAGCAGCGGGACTAGCGGGGGCAAGGGTTACGAGCAGTACTTC. It specifies CASSGTSGGKGYEQYF.

J is TRBJ1-3 and V is TRBV7-2; weak D call: TRBD1 (6 bases). V lost 2 bases, J lost 3 bases, and 8 bases lay in between. This CDR3 has 14 amino acids. The germline V gene encodes CDR1 SGHTA and CDR2 FQGNSA. CDR3 DNA sequence: TGTGCCAGCAGCTTAAGGGGGTATGGAAACACCATATATTTT. Amino acids: CASSLRGYGNTIYF.

The chain recombines TRBV4-1 with TRBJ1-5, with 8 bases fitting TRBD1. CDR3 length equals 15 residues. The V gene end was trimmed by 3 bases and the J gene end by 8 bases; junction bases not matched to a gene: 9. Germline CDR1 MGHRA, CDR2 YSYEKL. CDR3 region: CASSQSGGGFKPQHF. Here the CDR3 DNA reads TGCGCCAGCAGCCAGTCAGGGGGCGGTTTCAAGCCCCAGCATTTT.

The rearrangement joins TRBV4-3 to TRBJ2-1; D not certain. Trimming took 0 bases from V and 3 from J, leaving 9 bases between them. Looked up from germline, CDR1 is LGHNA and CDR2 is YSLEER. The CDR3 sequence is 15 residues long. This CDR3 reads CASSQDQVSYNEQFF. CDR3 sequence (DNA): TGCGCCAGCAGCCAAGATCAAGTCAGCTACAATGAGCAGTTCTTC.

This chain connects TRBV7-2 to TRBJ1-2, with a weak D call TRBD1 (5 bases). CDR3 length equals 16 residues. V gave up 1 base and J gave up 4 bases, with 16 bases separating them. CDR1 and CDR2 (germline): SGHTA, FQGNSA. CDR3 bases: TGTGCCAGCAGCTTAGATGGGGCAGGCACATCCTATGGCTACACCTTC. This sequence encodes CASSLDGAGTSYGYTF. Full variable domain (outside the CDR3, taken from reference TRBV7-2 and TRBJ1-2): GAGVSQSPSNKVTEKGKDVELRCDPISGHTALYWYRQSLGQGLEFLIYFQGNSAPDKSGLPSDRFSAERTGGSVSTLTIQRTQQEDSAVYLCASSLDGAGTSYGYTFGSGTRLTVV.

J is TRBJ2-7 and V is TRBV5-4, with a tentative D call TRBD1 (6 bases). Germline CDR1 reads SGHNT; CDR2 reads YYREEE (reference sequence). The CDR3 totals 14 residues. V shed 3 bases and J shed 0 bases, with 10 bases lying between them. The CDR3, as DNA: TGTGCCAGCAGCTCCGAGACAGGCTCCTACGAGCAGTACTTC. Translating gives CASSSETGSYEQYF.

This clone was seen just once. The chain has TRBV28 and TRBJ2-7; D perhaps matches TRBD2 (5 bases). Per the germline V gene, CDR1 is MDHEN and CDR2 is SYDVKM. The germline V and J ends were trimmed by 5 bases and 2 bases, with 16 bases remaining between them. CDR3 length: 15 amino acids. CDR3 region: CASSGPGRATYEQYF. In nucleotides, the CDR3 is TGTGCCAGCAGTGGGCCGGGAAGGGCTACCTACGAGCAGTACTTC.

A word on this clone: Within the sample, other DNA sequences also encode this same CDR3. The V and J genes are TRBV7-9 and TRBJ2-3; 13 positions agree with TRBD2. The CDR3 sequence is 15 residues long. Looked up from germline, CDR1 is SEHNR and CDR2 is FQNEAQ (reference sequence). V shed 4 bases and J 3 bases; nucleotides not matched to a gene: 1. The CDR3 sequence is CASSSGLAGTDTQYF. The CDR3 bases are TGTGCCAGCAGCTCGGGACTAGCGGGAACAGATACGCAGTATTTT.

Turning to this clone: The junction does not match germline at one end; this may be a read error. The V gene is TRBV7-7, the J gene TRBJ2-7; 7 bases fit TRBD1. From germline, CDR1 is SSHAT and CDR2 FNYEAQ (reference sequence). The CDR3 covers 16 residues. CDR3 sequence: CASRHRIRGSSYEQYF. The CDR3 DNA reads as TGTGCTAGCAGGCACCGAATCAGGGGGTCTTCCTACGAGCAGTACTTC.

CDR3 loop: CASSFGIAKNIQYF. CDR3 bases: TGTGCCAGCAGCTTCGGGATAGCCAAAAACATTCAGTACTTC. The genes are TRBV7-2 and TRBJ2-4; maybe TRBD2 (5 bases). Between the trimmed V and J ends, which lost 3 bases and 0 bases, there was a span of 6 bases. CDR1 SGHTA and CDR2 FQGNSA come from the germline V gene. There are 14 residues in the CDR3.

The chain has TRBV2 and TRBJ1-1; D perhaps matches TRBD1 (6 bases). This CDR3 has 14 amino acids. V lost 5 bases, J lost 1 base, and 11 bases lay in between. Germline V gene sequence: CDR1 SNHLY, CDR2 FYNNEI. The CDR3, as DNA: TGTGCCAGCAGTCTGGGACACCAGAACACTGAAGCTTTCTTT. Protein product: CASSLGHQNTEAFF. Full variable domain (missing parts from reference TRBV2 and TRBJ1-1): EPEVTQTPSHQVTQMGQEVILRCVPISNHLYFYWYRQILGQKVEFLVSFYNNEISEKSEIFDDQFSVERPDGSNFTLKIRSTKLEDSAMYFCASSLGHQNTEAFFGQGTRLTVV.

CDR3 sequence reads: CATRARGNEKLFF. The CDR3 region has the DNA TGTGCCACCCGAGCACGGGGGAATGAAAAACTGTTTTTT. This chain links TRBV7-8 with TRBJ1-4; weak D call: TRBD1 (5 bases). CDR1 is SGHVS, CDR2 FQNEAQ, per germline. The CDR3 has 13 amino acids. The V gene lost 10 bases and the J gene lost 5 bases, with 14 bases spanning the gap.

In this sample, this clone turned up a few times. The V call is TRBV5-4, the J call TRBJ1-2; D remains ambiguous. Germline V lookup: CDR1 SGHNT, CDR2 YYREEE (reference sequence). The CDR3 is 13 residues long. Trimming removed 1 base at V and 3 bases at J, with 7 bases between. CDR3 sequence: CASSLSGDYGYTF. CDR3 nucleotides: TGTGCCAGCAGCTTGTCCGGAGACTATGGCTACACCTTC.

V usage is TRBV27 and J usage is TRBJ1-2; D unclear. Germline V gives CDR1 MNHEY, CDR2 SMNVEV (reference sequence). Trimming removed 3 bases from V and 7 bases from J, with 9 bases in between. The CDR3 extends over 12 amino acids. CDR3 coding DNA: TGTGCCAGCAGTTTCCCGGGAGGTGGCTACACCTTC. This codes for CASSFPGGGYTF.

The V call is TRBV30, the J call TRBJ1-5; TRBD1 agrees at 8 bases. CDR3 length equals 19 residues. The germline gives CDR1 GTSNPN, CDR2 SVGIG (reference sequence). V shed 0 bases and J 1 base; nucleotides not matched to a gene: 14. The CDR3 spells CAWSVGRGRLMGSNQPQHF. The CDR3 DNA is TGTGCCTGGAGTGTTGGCAGGGGGCGGTTGATGGGAAGCAATCAGCCCCAGCATTTT.

The chain combines TRBV7-2 with TRBJ2-3; D perhaps matches TRBD2 (6 bases). Germline V gene sequence: CDR1 SGHTA, CDR2 FQGNSA. V was trimmed by 4 bases and J by 2 bases, leaving 13 bases between them. This CDR3 region has 15 residues. This chain's CDR3 is CASSSESGVTDTQYF. DNA for the CDR3: TGTGCCAGCAGCTCAGAGTCGGGGGTCACAGATACGCAGTATTTT.

This clone was counted once. One end of the junction does not line up with germline, which may come from a read error. V gene TRBV7-9 combines with J gene TRBJ1-1; D not resolved. The length of the CDR3 is 15 residues. Germline V lookup: CDR1 SEHNR, CDR2 FQNEAQ (reference sequence). CDR3 coding DNA: TGTTCCAGCAGTCCCCGCGGCACTGTTCAGTCTGAAGCTTTCTTT. It specifies CSSSPRGTVQSEAFF.

This clone was recorded once. The chain couples TRBV6-6 to TRBJ1-1, with 9 bases lining up with TRBD1. V shed 6 bases, J shed 7 bases, and the junction held 12 bases outside the gene matches. The CDR3 covers 15 residues. CDR1 is MNHNY, CDR2 SVGAGI, per germline (reference sequence). CDR3 amino acids: CASSPGTGRAGEAFF. CDR3 in DNA: TGTGCCAGCAGCCCGGGGACAGGGAGGGCGGGTGAAGCTTTCTTT.

The rearrangement joins TRBV19 to TRBJ2-4; no reliable D call. The germline V and J ends were trimmed by 2 bases and 7 bases, with 9 bases remaining between them. Germline-derived CDR1 and CDR2 are LNHDA and SQIVND (reference sequence). This CDR3 spans 13 amino acids. CDR3 sequence reads: CASSISRWNIQYF. In DNA form, the CDR3 reads TGTGCCAGTAGTATATCCAGGTGGAACATTCAGTACTTC.

This sequence joins TRBV6-5 and TRBJ1-5; 8 bases are shared with TRBD1. CDR1 is MNHEY, CDR2 SVGAGI, per germline. The CDR3 sequence is 15 residues long. Trimming cost V 5 bases and J 6 bases; bases outside gene matches: 9. This chain's CDR3 is CASSPWTGSGQPQHF. CDR3 nucleotides: TGTGCCAGCAGTCCGTGGACAGGGTCAGGTCAGCCCCAGCATTTT.

The chain uses TRBV18 and TRBJ1-1; D is possibly TRBD1 (6 bases). The CDR3 sequence is 14 residues long. Trimming pared 2 bases from V and 5 bases from J, leaving 12 bases between. The germline V gene has CDR1 KGHSH and CDR2 LQKENI. This chain's CDR3 is CASSPNREGTEAFF. CDR3 nucleotides: TGTGCCAGCTCACCAAACAGGGAGGGGACTGAAGCTTTCTTT.

The CDR3 reads CASQLDGYNEQFF. DNA of the CDR3: TGTGCCAGCCAACTAGACGGGTACAATGAGCAGTTCTTC. The chain has TRBV6-5 and TRBJ2-1; the D gene is possibly TRBD2 (5 bases). CDR1 is MNHEY and CDR2 is SVGAGI in the germline V gene. Trimming cost V 8 bases and J 4 bases, with 12 bases left between them. The CDR3 consists of 13 residues.

The rearrangement uses TRBV4-1 and TRBJ2-1; 15 positions agree with TRBD2. Per the germline V gene, CDR1 is MGHRA and CDR2 is YSYEKL. CDR3 size: 18 residues. The trim removed 3 bases at V and 6 bases at J, leaving 9 bases unmatched. CDR3 DNA sequence: TGCGCCAGCAGCCATAACGGACTAGCGGGGGGGTTCCTCAATGAGCAGTTCTTC. This gives the protein CASSHNGLAGGFLNEQFF.

The chain uses TRBV15 and TRBJ1-4; possible D gene TRBD1, 5 bases. Germline V gives CDR1 LNHNV, CDR2 YYDKDF (reference sequence). The CDR3 is 14 amino acids. Between the trimmed V and J ends, which lost 4 bases and 6 bases, there was a span of 12 bases. The CDR3 region is CATSIGGRDEKLFF. In DNA, the CDR3 is TGTGCCACCAGCATCGGGGGAAGGGATGAAAAACTGTTTTTT.

The chain carries TRBV19 and TRBJ2-3; D perhaps matches TRBD2 (5 bases). The CDR3 has 13 amino acids. From germline, CDR1 is LNHDA and CDR2 SQIVND (reference sequence). Trimming removed 6 bases from V and 4 bases from J, with 11 bases in between. CDR3 residues: CASRSSEADTQYF. In DNA, the CDR3 is TGTGCCAGTAGGAGTAGCGAAGCAGATACGCAGTATTTT.

The rearrangement uses TRBV5-1 and TRBJ2-3; 7 bases align to TRBD1. The CDR3 loop spans 14 amino acids. V shed 7 bases, J shed 1 base, and the junction held 6 bases outside the gene matches. Germline V gene data show CDR1 as SGHRS and CDR2 as YFSETQ. The CDR3 loop is CASVLQGGTDTQYF. CDR3 coding DNA: TGCGCCAGCGTCCTGCAGGGGGGCACAGATACGCAGTATTTT.

The chain recombines TRBV7-9 with TRBJ2-1; D possibly corresponds to TRBD2 (7 bases). Germline CDR1 SEHNR, CDR2 FQNEAQ (reference sequence). The CDR3 has 19 amino acids. The germline V and J ends were trimmed by 4 bases and 2 bases, with 24 bases remaining between them. CDR3 amino acids: CASSSPGPPHGGPYNEQFF. CDR3 nucleotides: TGTGCCAGCAGCTCACCTGGACCCCCACACGGGGGGCCCTACAATGAGCAGTTCTTC. Together with reference TRBV7-9 and TRBJ2-1, the CDR3 gives the full variable domain: DTGVSQNPRHKITKRGQNVTFRCDPISEHNRLYWYRQTLGQGPEFLTYFQNEAQLEKSRLLSDRFSAERPKGSFSTLEIQRTEQGDSAMYLCASSSPGPPHGGPYNEQFFGPGTRLTVL.

This clone was observed a handful of times. CDR3 in DNA: TGTGCCAGCAGGCCCCCCGGGACAGGACCCTACGAGCAGTACTTC. This codes for CASRPPGTGPYEQYF. The chain links TRBV7-2 to TRBJ2-7; TRBD1 aligns across 8 bases. CDR1 is SGHTA and CDR2 is FQGNSA in the germline V gene. The CDR3 spans 15 residues. J was trimmed by 2 bases and V by 6 bases; bases with no gene match: 9.

The chain carries TRBV9 and TRBJ2-1; D is possibly TRBD1 (5 bases). CDR1 is SGDLS and CDR2 is YYNGEE in the germline V gene. V was pared by 0 bases and J by 1 base, with 8 bases between. The CDR3 is made up of 15 amino acids. Here the CDR3 DNA reads TGTGCCAGCAGCGTAGGTACAGGTTCCTACAATGAGCAGTTCTTC. Protein: CASSVGTGSYNEQFF.

The rearrangement joins TRBV5-6 to TRBJ2-3, with 8 bases lining up with TRBD1. The J segment lost 3 bases and the V segment lost 4 bases, leaving 7 bases of the junction unmatched. Germline-derived CDR1 and CDR2 are SGHDT and YYEEEE. CDR3 length: 15 amino acids. Here the CDR3 reads CASSEKDRATDTQYF. The CDR3 region has the DNA TGTGCCAGCAGCGAAAAGGACAGGGCGACAGATACGCAGTATTTT. Full variable domain (outside the CDR3, taken from reference TRBV5-6 and TRBJ2-3): DAGVTQSPTHLIKTRGQQVTLRCSPKSGHDTVSWYQQALGQGPQFIFQYYEEEERQRGNFPDRFSGHQFPNYSSELNVNALLLGDSALYLCASSEKDRATDTQYFGPGTRLTVL.

The sample holds a few counts of this clone. This chain connects TRBV6-1 to TRBJ1-1; weak D call: TRBD1 (6 bases). Trimming removed 6 bases at V and 3 bases at J, with 14 bases between. The CDR3 has 14 amino acids. From germline, CDR1 is MNHNS and CDR2 SASEGT. The CDR3 reads CASSKTGVDTEAFF. The CDR3, as DNA: TGTGCCAGCAGCAAGACAGGCGTTGACACTGAAGCTTTCTTT.